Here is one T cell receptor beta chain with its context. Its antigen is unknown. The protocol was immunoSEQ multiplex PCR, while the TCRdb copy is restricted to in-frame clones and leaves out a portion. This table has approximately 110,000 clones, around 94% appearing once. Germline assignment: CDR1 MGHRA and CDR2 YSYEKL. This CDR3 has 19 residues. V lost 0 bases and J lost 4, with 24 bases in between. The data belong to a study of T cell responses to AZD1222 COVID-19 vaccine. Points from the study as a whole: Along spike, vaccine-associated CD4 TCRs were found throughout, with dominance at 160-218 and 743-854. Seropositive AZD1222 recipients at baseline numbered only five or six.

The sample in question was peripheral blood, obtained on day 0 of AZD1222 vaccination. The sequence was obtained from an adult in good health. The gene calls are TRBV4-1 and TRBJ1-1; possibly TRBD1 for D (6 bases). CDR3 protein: CASSQDTGRTGRGFTEAFF. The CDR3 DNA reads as TGCGCCAGCAGCCAAGATACAGGGCGTACAGGGCGGGGGTTCACTGAAGCTTTCTTT.